The 6 T cell receptor beta chains listed next were all sequenced from one sample in a study of T cells in Graves' hyperthyroidism and ophthalmopathy. It was RNA transcripts that yielded the amplified TCR beta CDR3 regions. HTBI primers drove first-round RT-PCR of the TCR CDR3. One entry per CDR3 protein, called by TCRdb with MiXCR from the multiplex PCR reads. The table includes hundreds of thousands of distinct CDR3 sequences, around 20% detected once. Material for sequencing was blood. Receptors were obtained from a woman aged 45-60 years with Graves' hyperthyroidism that later progressed to Graves' ophthalmopathy.

This clonotype has a count of ten or more. This rearrangement joins TRBV7-8 to TRBJ2-3, with D perhaps matching TRBD1 or TRBD2 (6 bases each). This CDR3 has 16 amino acids. Trimming took 2 bases from V and 1 from J, leaving 13 bases between them. Germline values: CDR1 SGHVS, CDR2 FQNEAQ. The CDR3 nucleotides read TGTGCCAGCAGCTTACGGGGGCCGTTCCGCACAGATACGCAGTATTTT. Its translation: CASSLRGPFRTDTQYF.

V is TRBV20-1 and J is TRBJ1-3; 7 bases fit TRBD1. J gave up 2 bases and V 3 bases, and 4 bases lay outside the gene matches. The germline V gene has CDR1 DFQATT and CDR2 SNEGSKA (reference sequence). This CDR3 is built from 14 residues. The DNA of the CDR3 is TGCAGTGCTAGTGACAGGGCACCTGGAAACACCATATATTTT. Translation gives CSASDRAPGNTIYF.

J is TRBJ2-5 and V is TRBV24-1; 11 positions agree with TRBD1. With V trimmed by 3 bases and J by 1 base, 9 bases remained unmatched. Germline values: CDR1 KGHDR, CDR2 SFDVKD. This CDR3 has 18 amino acids. The CDR3, as DNA: TGTGCCACCAGTGATAAGGGGGACAGGGGGTACCCCCAAGAGACCCAGTACTTC. It encodes CATSDKGDRGYPQETQYF.

V and J are TRBV5-6 and TRBJ2-1; 7 bases fit TRBD1. Germline trimming cut 0 bases from V and 9 bases from J; bases unmatched to any gene: 3. Looked up from germline, CDR1 is SGHDT and CDR2 is YYEEEE. This CDR3 contains 13 residues. In DNA form, the CDR3 reads TGTGCCAGCAGCTTGGTAGGGGGCGGTGAGCAGTTCTTC. Its protein product is CASSLVGGGEQFF.

This clonotype occurred many times. The chain is built from TRBV30 and TRBJ1-2; D remains ambiguous. Trimming pared 1 base from V and 5 bases from J, leaving 8 bases between. The CDR3 has 12 amino acids. CDR1 is GTSNPN, CDR2 SVGIG, per germline (reference sequence). The CDR3 DNA sequence: TGTGCCTGGAGTGGGACCTATTATGGCTACACCTTC. Translation: CAWSGTYYGYTF.

This clonotype was seen only a few times. V gene TRBV29-1 combines with J gene TRBJ2-5; maybe TRBD2 (6 bases). The CDR3 has 11 amino acids. Germline CDR1 reads SQVTM; CDR2 reads ANQGSEA. Trimming took 4 bases from V and 6 from J, leaving 9 bases between them. The CDR3 here is CSVGSGKTQYF. CDR3 sequence (DNA): TGCAGCGTTGGTAGCGGTAAGACCCAGTACTTC.